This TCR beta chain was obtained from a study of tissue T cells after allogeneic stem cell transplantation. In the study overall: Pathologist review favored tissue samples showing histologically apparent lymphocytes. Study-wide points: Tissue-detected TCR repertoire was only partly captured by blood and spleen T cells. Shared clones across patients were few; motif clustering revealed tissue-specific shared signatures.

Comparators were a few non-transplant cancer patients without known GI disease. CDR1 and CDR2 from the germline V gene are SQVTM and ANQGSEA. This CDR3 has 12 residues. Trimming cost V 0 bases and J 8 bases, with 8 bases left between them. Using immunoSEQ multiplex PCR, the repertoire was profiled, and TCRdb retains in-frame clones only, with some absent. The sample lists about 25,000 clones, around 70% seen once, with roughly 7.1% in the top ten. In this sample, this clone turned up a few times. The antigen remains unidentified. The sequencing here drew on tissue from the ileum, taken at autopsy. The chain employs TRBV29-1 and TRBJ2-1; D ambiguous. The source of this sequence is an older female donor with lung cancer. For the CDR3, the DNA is TGCAGCGTTGAAGATGTCGAGGATGAGCAGTTCTTC. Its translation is CSVEDVEDEQFF.